This T cell receptor (beta chain) was identified in a study of T cell repertoires in cytomegalovirus infection. Background on the study: Indications of both CMV infection and matching HLA type were provided by public TCR beta signatures. Study conclusions and caveats: HLA-C-restricted CMV-specific TCR beta clonotypes prevailed in the ex vivo response. There were carriers of CMV plus the relevant HLA, and cumulative public TCR beta family frequency identified them.

A word on this clonotype: Its antigen remains unknown.

Germline CDR1 is MNHEY and CDR2 is SVGEGT. V was shortened by 6 bases and J by 6 bases, with 18 bases between the two germline ends. This CDR3 contains 15 residues. One entry per CDR3 protein results from TCRdb running MiXCR on the reads. This table has fewer than 300,000 distinct CDR3 sequences, about 25% appearing once. V usage is TRBV6-2 or TRBV6-3 and J usage is TRBJ2-4; D not resolved. The material sequenced was PBMCs. The clonotype originates from a human donor in good health (CMV status not recorded). Some clones in this sample may be carry-over from other donors' samples. The DNA for the CDR3 is TGTGCCAGCAGCCCGGACGGAGAAGTAGGAAACATTCAGTACTTC. It codes for CASSPDGEVGNIQYF.